This T cell receptor (beta chain) stems from a study of siplizumab effects on memory and regulatory T cells. This CDR3 spans 12 amino acids. Germline CDR1 MNHNS, CDR2 SASEGT. V lost 2 bases and J lost 7, with 6 bases in between. Sequencing was performed with immunoSEQ multiplex PCR; in TCRdb, only in-frame clones are kept and a portion is missing. In the table there are around 100,000 clones, about nine tenths of which are singletons. Sequenced input: non-Treg CD4+ T cells sorted from blood. This chain joins TRBV6-1 and TRBJ1-5; D is ambiguous. The sequence derives from a human donor in good health. The CDR3 nucleotides read TGTGCCAGCAGTGAACTTCGGCAGCCCCAGCATTTT. Translated, it gives CASSELRQPQHF.